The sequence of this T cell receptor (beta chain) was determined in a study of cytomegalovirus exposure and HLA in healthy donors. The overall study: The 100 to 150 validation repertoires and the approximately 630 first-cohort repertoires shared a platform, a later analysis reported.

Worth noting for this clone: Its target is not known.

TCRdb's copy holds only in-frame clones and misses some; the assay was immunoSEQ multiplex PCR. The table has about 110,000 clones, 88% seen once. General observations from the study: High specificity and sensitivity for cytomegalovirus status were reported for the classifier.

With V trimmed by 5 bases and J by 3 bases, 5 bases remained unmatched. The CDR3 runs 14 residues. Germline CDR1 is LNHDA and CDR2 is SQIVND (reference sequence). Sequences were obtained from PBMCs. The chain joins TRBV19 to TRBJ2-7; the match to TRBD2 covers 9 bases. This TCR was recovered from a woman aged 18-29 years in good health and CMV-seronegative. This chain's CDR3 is CASSEAGGDYEQYF. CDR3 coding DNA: TGTGCCAGTAGTGAGGCGGGAGGGGACTACGAGCAGTACTTC.